This TCR beta chain was recovered during a study of T cell changes during pregnancy in multiple sclerosis (dated by TCRdb to the late 2010s). Context from the whole study: The study looked at changes in the T cell repertoire across pregnancy in women with multiple sclerosis.

Libraries came from the immunoSEQ multiplex PCR assay. In its TCRdb copy, this immuneACCESS table keeps in-frame sequences only and misses some clones. Where compared with another copy, unresolved V genes explain less than half of these, and the others have no known cause. The sample includes around 50,000 clones, with about 87% observed a single time. The ten biggest clones cover roughly 5% of the sample. On this clone itself: No antigen is known for it. No base qualities exist here, and no much larger clone lies one base off it.

The sequenced sample consisted of peripheral blood from another person, used as feeder cells. The source of this sequence is a human donor whose cells served as feeder cells for cultures in a pregnancy study.

The CDR3 has the sequence CASSGDRGNEQFF. The nucleotide sequence is TGCGCCAGCAGCGGGGACAGGGGCAATGAGCAGTTCTTC. The sequence is built from TRBV5-1 and TRBJ2-1, with 10 bases aligning to TRBD1. After removal of 4 bases from V and 6 bases from J, the junction retains 1 base not matched to a gene. From the germline V gene, CDR1 is SGHRS and CDR2 is YFSETQ. Spanning cysteine to phenylalanine, the CDR3 consists of 13 amino acids. This entry keeps only the CDR3 DNA: 39 bases, framed from base 1.